This TCR beta chain was found in a study of CD8 T cells in Susac syndrome. Study-level findings and limits: By the study's own acknowledgment, its TCR sequencing and HLA analysis included relatively few individuals.

RNA amounts of roughly 0.5 to 1 ug underwent reverse transcription with random hexamers. It was immunoSEQ multiplex PCR that amplified TCR beta CDR3 across 54 Vbeta and 13 Jbeta. TCRdb re-called the immunoSEQ multiplex PCR reads with MiXCR, one entry per CDR3 protein. The sample comprises hundreds of thousands of distinct CDR3 sequences, 95% of which are singletons, and 0.095% rests with the top ten. Multiple sclerosis controls were treatment-naive patients with stable or active relapsing-remitting disease. Negative isolation was used for CD8+ and CD4+ T cells, and FACS enrichment was applied to TEMRA cells. Remarks on this clonotype: No antigen is known for it.

V was shortened by 0 bases and J by 9 bases, with 9 bases between the two germline ends. The CDR3 extends over 13 amino acids. CDR1 is MGHDK and CDR2 is SYGVNS in the germline V gene. Sequencing was carried out using CD4+ T cells from PBMCs. This chain uses TRBV25-1 with TRBJ2-1, with D perhaps TRBD2 (5 bases). This clonotype was obtained from a human donor with multiple sclerosis. This CDR3 reads CASSEYYGVEQFF. The CDR3, as DNA: TGTGCCAGCAGTGAATACTACGGGGTTGAGCAGTTCTTC.